The sequence of this T cell receptor (beta chain) was determined in a study of T cell changes during pregnancy in multiple sclerosis. Clones were sequenced by immunoSEQ multiplex PCR, and TCRdb holds only the in-frame ones, with some missing. The sample lists about 75,000 clones, 94% occurring once. The germline V and J ends were trimmed by 4 bases and 2 bases, with 13 bases remaining between them. The CDR3 has 14 residues. CDR1 and CDR2 (germline): SGDLS, YYNGEE. The sequence came from a female donor with multiple sclerosis, enrolled in a pregnancy study. This sample comprised CD4+ T cells from peripheral blood mononuclear cells, obtained after pregnancy. The V and J genes are TRBV9 and TRBJ2-7; a possible D gene is TRBD2 (7 bases). CDR3 nucleotide sequence: TGTGCCAGCAGCCCGAGGGGGGGGCCCTACGAGCAGTACTTC. Translated, it gives CASSPRGGPYEQYF.